This T cell receptor beta chain was sequenced for a study of beta chain features in type 1 diabetes. Study in general: Age and gender were similar between patients and healthy donors, as were cell yields. Whole-study results and caveats: Type 1 diabetes patients showed a moderate but significant shortening of TCRB CDR3s in all four CD4+ subsets.

This CDR3 is 14 amino acids long. Germline values: CDR1 SGHAT, CDR2 FQNNGV. V was clipped by 5 bases and J by 0 bases, with 10 bases between them. Sorting gave populations that all exceeded 98% purity. The sequenced template was cDNA made from the entire isolated RNA. Sequenced by immunoSEQ multiplex PCR; TCRdb stores in-frame clones only, minus some. The sample holds approximately 23,000 clones, 60% to 75% seen once. As concerns this clone: Antigen: not known. Other DNA sequences in the sample encode the same CDR3.

The sample taken for sequencing was Tregs from blood. V is TRBV11-2 and J is TRBJ1-1, with a weak D call TRBD1 (5 bases). This receptor was obtained from a middle-aged woman in good health. This CDR3 reads CASSARQMNTEAFF. CDR3 coding DNA: TGTGCCAGCAGCGCGAGACAGATGAACACTGAAGCTTTCTTT.